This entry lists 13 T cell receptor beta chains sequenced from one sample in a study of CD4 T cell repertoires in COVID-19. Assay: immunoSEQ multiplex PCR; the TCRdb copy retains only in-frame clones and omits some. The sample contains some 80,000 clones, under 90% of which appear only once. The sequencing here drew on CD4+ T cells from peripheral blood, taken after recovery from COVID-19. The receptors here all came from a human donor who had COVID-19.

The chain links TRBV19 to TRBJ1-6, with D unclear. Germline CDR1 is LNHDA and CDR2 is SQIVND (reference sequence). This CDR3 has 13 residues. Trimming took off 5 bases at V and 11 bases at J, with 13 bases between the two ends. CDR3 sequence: CASSSQGRPPLHF. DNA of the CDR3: TGTGCCAGTAGTTCCCAAGGAAGGCCACCCCTCCACTTT.

The CDR3 loop reads CAWSPGQGANEKLFF. The CDR3 region has the DNA TGTGCCTGGAGCCCGGGACAGGGGGCCAATGAAAAACTGTTTTTT. The V call is TRBV30, the J call TRBJ1-4; 12 positions agree with TRBD1. The CDR3 length is 15 residues. V lost 3 bases, J lost 5 bases, and 4 bases stayed unmatched. Germline CDR1 is GTSNPN and CDR2 is SVGIG (reference sequence).

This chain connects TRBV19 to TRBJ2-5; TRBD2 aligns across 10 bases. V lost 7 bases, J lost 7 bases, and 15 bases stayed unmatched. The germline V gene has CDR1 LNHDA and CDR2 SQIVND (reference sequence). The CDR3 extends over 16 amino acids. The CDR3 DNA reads TGTGCCAGTAAAGATGCTAGCGGGAGCGGTATAGCGACCCAGTACTTC. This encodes CASKDASGSGIATQYF.

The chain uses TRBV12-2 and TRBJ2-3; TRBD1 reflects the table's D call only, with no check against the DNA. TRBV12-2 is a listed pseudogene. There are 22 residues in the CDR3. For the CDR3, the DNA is TGTGCAAGTCGCTTAGGGCACGAAACCAGGGCAAAGGGCAGATTTTGCACAGATACGCAGTATTTT. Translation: CASRLGHETRAKGRFCTDTQYF.

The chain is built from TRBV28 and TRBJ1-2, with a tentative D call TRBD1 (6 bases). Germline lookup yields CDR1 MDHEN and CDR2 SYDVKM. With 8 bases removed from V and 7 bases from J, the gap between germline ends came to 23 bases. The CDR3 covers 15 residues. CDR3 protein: CASFVGGDTSGGYTF. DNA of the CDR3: TGTGCCAGCTTTGTAGGGGGGGACACCTCGGGTGGCTACACCTTC.

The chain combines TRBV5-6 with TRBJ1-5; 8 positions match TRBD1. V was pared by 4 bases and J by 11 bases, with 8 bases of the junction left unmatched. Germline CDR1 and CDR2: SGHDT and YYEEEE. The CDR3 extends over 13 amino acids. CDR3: CASSQGQGRAQHF. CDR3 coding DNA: TGTGCCAGCAGCCAAGGACAGGGAAGGGCCCAGCATTTT.

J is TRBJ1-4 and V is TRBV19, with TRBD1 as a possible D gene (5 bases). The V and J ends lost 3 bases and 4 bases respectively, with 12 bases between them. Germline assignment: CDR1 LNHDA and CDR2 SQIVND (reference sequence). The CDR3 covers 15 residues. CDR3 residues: CASSIPRGDNEKLFF. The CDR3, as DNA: TGTGCCAGTAGTATCCCTCGGGGGGATAATGAAAAACTGTTTTTT.

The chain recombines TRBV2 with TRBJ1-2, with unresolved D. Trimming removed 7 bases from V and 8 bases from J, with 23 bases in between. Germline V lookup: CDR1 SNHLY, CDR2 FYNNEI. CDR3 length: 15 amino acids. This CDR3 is CASIVLRGGVEGYTF. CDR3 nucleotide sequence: TGTGCCAGCATCGTGTTACGGGGAGGAGTGGAGGGCTACACCTTC.

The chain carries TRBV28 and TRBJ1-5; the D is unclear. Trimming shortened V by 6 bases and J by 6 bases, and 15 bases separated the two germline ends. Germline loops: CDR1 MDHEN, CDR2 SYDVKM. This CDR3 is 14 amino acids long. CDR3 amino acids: CASRPVSKGQPQHF. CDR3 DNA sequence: TGTGCCAGCAGACCCGTCTCCAAAGGTCAGCCCCAGCATTTT.

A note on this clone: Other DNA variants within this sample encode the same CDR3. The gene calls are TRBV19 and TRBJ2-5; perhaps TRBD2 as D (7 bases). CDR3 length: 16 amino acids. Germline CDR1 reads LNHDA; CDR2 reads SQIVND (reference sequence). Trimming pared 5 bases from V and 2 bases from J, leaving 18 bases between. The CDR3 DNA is TGTGCCAGTAGTGAGAGGGGGGGCCGGGGGCAAGAGACCCAGTACTTC. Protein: CASSERGGRGQETQYF.

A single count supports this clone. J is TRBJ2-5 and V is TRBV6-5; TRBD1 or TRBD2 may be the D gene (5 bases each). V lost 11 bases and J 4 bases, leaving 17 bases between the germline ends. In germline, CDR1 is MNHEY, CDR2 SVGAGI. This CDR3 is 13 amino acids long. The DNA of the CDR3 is TGTGCCGCACGCAGGGAGTTAGCAGAGACCCAGTACTTC. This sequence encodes CAARRELAETQYF.

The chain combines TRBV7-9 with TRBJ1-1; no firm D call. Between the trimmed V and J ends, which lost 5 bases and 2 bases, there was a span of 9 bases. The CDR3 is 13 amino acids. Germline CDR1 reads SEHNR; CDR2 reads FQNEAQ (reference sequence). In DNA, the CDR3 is TGTGCCAGCAGCCCCCCCTCAAACACTGAAGCTTTCTTT. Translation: CASSPPSNTEAFF.

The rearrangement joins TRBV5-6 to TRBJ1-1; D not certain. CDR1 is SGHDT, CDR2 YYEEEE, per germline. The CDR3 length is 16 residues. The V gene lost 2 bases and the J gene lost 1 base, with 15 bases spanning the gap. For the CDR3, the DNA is TGTGCCAGCAGCTTCGGGGTCTGGGTAAGGAACACTGAAGCTTTCTTT. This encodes CASSFGVWVRNTEAFF.